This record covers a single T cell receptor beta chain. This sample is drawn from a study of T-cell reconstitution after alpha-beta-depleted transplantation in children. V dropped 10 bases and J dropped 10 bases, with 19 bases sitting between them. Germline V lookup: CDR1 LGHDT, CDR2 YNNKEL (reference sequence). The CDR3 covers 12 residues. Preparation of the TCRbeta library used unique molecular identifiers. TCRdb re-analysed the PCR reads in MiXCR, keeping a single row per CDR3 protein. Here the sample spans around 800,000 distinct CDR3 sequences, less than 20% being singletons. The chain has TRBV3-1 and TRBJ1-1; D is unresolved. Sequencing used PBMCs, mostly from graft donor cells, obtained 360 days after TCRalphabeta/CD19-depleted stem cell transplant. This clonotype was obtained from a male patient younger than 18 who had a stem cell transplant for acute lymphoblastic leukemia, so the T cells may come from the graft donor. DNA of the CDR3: TGTGCCATTTCCCGGGCCCTCGGTACAGCTTTCTTT. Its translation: CAISRALGTAFF.